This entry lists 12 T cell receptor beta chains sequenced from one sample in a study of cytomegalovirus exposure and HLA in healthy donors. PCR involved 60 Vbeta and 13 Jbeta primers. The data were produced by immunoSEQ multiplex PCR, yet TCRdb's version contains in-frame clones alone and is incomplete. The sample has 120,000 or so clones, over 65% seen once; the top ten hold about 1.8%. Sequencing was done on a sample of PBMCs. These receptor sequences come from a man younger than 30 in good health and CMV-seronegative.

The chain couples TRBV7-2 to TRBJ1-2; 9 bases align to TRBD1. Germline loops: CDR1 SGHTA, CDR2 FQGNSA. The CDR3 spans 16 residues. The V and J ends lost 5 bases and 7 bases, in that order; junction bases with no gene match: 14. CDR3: CASSHRDRERRTGYTF. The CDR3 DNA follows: TGTGCCAGCAGCCACCGGGACAGGGAGCGAAGAACTGGCTACACCTTC.

CDR3 in amino acids: CASSQDLDYNEQFF. In DNA form, the CDR3 reads TGCGCCAGCAGCCAAGATTTAGATTACAATGAGCAGTTCTTC. The V gene is TRBV4-1, the J gene TRBJ2-1; D is unresolved. This CDR3 has 14 amino acids. The germline V gene has CDR1 MGHRA and CDR2 YSYEKL. The V end lost 0 bases, the J end lost 4 bases, and 7 bases lay between the germline ends.

CDR3 bases: TGTGCCAGCAGCTCGTCAAGCGGGGGGGCAGGCACCGGGGAGCTGTTTTTT. As protein: CASSSSSGGAGTGELFF. V usage is TRBV5-4 and J usage is TRBJ2-2, with 10 bases matching TRBD2. This CDR3 region has 17 residues. V dropped 3 bases and J dropped 4; count of bases not matched to a gene: 9. CDR1 is SGHNT and CDR2 is YYREEE in the germline V gene (reference sequence).

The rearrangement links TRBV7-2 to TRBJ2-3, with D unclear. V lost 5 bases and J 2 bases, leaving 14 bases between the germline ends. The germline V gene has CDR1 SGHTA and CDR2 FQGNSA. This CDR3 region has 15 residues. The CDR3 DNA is TGTGCCAGCAGCACAACCCAAATCGTCACAGATACGCAGTATTTT. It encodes CASSTTQIVTDTQYF.

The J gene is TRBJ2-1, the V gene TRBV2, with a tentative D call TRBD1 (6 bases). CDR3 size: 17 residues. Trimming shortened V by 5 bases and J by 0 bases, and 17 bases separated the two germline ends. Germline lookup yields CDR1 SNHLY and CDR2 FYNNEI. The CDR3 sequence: CASSPQLRDISYNEQFF. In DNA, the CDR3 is TGTGCCAGCAGTCCCCAGCTCCGGGACATCTCCTACAATGAGCAGTTCTTC.

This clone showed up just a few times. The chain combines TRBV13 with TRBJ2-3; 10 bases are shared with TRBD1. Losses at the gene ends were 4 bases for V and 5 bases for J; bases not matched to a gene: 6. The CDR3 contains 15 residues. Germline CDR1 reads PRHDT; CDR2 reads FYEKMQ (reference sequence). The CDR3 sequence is CASSSDRGRGDTQYF. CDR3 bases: TGTGCCAGCAGCTCCGACAGGGGGCGGGGAGATACGCAGTATTTT. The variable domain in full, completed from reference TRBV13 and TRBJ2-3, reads AAGVIQSPRHLIKEKRETATLKCYPIPRHDTVYWYQQGPGQDPQFLISFYEKMQSDKGSIPDRFSAQQFSDYHSELNMSSLELGDSALYFCASSSDRGRGDTQYFGPGTRLTVL.

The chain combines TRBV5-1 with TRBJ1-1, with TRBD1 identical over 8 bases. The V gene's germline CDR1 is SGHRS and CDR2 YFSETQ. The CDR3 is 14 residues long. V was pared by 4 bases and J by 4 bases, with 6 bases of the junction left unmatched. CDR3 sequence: CASSAGQGGTEAFF. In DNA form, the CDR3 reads TGCGCCAGCAGCGCCGGACAGGGAGGCACTGAAGCTTTCTTT.

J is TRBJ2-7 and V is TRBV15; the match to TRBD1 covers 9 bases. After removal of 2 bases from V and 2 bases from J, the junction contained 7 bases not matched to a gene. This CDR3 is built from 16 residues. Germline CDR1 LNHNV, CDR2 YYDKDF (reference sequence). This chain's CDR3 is CATSRPGQGVPYEQYF. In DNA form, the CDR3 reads TGTGCCACCAGCAGACCGGGACAGGGTGTCCCCTACGAGCAGTACTTC.

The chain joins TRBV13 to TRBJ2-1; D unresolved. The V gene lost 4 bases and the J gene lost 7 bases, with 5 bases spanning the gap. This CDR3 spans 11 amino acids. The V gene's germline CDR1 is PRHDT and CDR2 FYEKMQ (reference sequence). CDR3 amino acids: CASSSGNEQFF. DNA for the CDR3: TGTGCCAGCAGCTCCGGTAATGAGCAGTTCTTC. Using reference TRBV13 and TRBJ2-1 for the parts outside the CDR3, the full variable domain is AAGVIQSPRHLIKEKRETATLKCYPIPRHDTVYWYQQGPGQDPQFLISFYEKMQSDKGSIPDRFSAQQFSDYHSELNMSSLELGDSALYFCASSSGNEQFFGPGTRLTVL.

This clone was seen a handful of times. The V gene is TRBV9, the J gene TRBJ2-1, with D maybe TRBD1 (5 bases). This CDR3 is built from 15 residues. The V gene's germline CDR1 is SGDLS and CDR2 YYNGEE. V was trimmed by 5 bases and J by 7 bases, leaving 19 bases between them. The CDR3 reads CASRLDDGAGNEQFF. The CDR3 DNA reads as TGTGCCAGCAGGTTGGACGATGGGGCAGGGAATGAGCAGTTCTTC.

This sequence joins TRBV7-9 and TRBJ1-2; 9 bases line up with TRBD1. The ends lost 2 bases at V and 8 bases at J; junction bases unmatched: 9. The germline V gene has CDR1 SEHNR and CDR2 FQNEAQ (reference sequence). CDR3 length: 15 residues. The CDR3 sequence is CASSLTGGAQGGYTF. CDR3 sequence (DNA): TGTGCCAGCAGCTTAACAGGGGGCGCCCAGGGAGGCTACACCTTC.

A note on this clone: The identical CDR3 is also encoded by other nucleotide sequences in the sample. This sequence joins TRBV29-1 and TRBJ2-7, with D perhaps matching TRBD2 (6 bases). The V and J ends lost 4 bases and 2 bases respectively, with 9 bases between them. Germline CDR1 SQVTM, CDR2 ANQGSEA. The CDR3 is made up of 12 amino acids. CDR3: CSVGDSPYEQYF. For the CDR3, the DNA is TGCAGCGTTGGGGACTCGCCCTACGAGCAGTACTTC.